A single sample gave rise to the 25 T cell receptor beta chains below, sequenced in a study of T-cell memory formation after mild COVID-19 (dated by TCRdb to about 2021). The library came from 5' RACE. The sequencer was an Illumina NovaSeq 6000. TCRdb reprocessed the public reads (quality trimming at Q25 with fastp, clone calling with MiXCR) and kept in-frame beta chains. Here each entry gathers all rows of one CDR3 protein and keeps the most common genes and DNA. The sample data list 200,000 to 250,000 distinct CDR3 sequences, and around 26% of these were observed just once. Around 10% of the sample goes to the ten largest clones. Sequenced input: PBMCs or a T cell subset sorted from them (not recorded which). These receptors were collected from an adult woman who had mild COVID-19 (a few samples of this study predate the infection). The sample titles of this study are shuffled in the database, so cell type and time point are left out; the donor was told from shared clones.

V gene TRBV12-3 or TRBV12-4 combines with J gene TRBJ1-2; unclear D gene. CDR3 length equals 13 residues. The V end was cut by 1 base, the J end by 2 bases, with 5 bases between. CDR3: CASSLVRNYGYTF. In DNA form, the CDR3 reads TGTGCCAGCAGTTTAGTCCGGAACTATGGCTACACCTTC.

The CDR3 sequence is CASRGQLYNEQFF. As DNA, the CDR3 is TGTGCCAGCAGAGGACAGTTATACAATGAGCAGTTCTTC. V usage is TRBV6-1 and J usage is TRBJ2-1, with D perhaps TRBD1 (6 bases). V lost 6 bases and J 4 bases, leaving 10 bases between the germline ends. The germline gives CDR1 MNHNS, CDR2 SASEGT. The CDR3 covers 13 residues.

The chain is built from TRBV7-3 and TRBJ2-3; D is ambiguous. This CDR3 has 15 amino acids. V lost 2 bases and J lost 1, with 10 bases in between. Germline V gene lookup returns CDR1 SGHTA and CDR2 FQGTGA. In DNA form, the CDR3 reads TGTGCCAGCAGCTTAGAAAGGACGGGCACAGATACGCAGTATTTT. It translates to CASSLERTGTDTQYF.

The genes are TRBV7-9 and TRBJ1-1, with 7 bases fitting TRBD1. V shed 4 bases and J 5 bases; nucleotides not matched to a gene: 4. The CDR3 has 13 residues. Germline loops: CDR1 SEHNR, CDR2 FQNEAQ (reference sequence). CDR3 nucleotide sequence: TGTGCCAGCAGCTCTACAGGGGTAACTGAAGCTTTCTTT. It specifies CASSSTGVTEAFF.

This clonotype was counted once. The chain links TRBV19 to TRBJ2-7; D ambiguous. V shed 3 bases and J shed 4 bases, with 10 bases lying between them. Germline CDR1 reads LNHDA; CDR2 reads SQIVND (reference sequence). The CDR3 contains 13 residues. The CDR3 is CASSISTGYEQYF. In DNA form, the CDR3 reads TGTGCCAGTAGTATTTCGACTGGATACGAGCAGTACTTC.

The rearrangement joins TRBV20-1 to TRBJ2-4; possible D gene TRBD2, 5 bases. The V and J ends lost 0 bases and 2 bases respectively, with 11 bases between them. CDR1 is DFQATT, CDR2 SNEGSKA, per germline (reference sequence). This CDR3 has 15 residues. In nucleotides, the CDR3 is TGCAGTGCTAGAGAACAAGGACTTACCAAAAACATTCAGTACTTC. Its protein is CSAREQGLTKNIQYF.

The CDR3 region has the DNA TGCGCCAGCAGCTTAGGGCAGACGTGGGCCCCTGAAGCTTTCTTT. Translated: CASSLGQTWAPEAFF. The J gene is TRBJ1-1, the V gene TRBV5-1; no firm D call. V was trimmed by 2 bases and J by 6 bases, leaving 17 bases between them. CDR3 length: 15 amino acids. The V gene's germline CDR1 is SGHRS and CDR2 YFSETQ. Based on the CDR3 plus reference TRBV5-1 and TRBJ1-1, the full variable domain is KAGVTQTPRYLIKTRGQQVTLSCSPISGHRSVSWYQQTPGQGLQFLFEYFSETQRNKGNFPGRFSGRQFSNSRSEMNVSTLELGDSALYLCASSLGQTWAPEAFFGQGTRLTVV.

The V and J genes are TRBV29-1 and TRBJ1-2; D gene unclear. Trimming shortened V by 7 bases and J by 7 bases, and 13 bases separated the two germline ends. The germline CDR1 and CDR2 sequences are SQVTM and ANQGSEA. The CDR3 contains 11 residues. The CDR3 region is CSGGELRGYTF. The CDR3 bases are TGCAGCGGCGGGGAATTACGTGGCTACACCTTC.

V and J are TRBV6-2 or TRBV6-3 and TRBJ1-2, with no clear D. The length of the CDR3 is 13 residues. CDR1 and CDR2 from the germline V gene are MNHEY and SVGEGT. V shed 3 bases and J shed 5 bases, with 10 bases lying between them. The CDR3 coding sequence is TGTGCCAGCAGTTATTTTGTAGAATATGGCTACACCTTC. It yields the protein CASSYFVEYGYTF.

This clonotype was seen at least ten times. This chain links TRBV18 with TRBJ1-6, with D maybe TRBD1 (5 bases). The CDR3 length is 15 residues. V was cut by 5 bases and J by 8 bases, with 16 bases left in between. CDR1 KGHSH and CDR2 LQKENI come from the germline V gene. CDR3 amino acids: CASSSGRGLDSPLHF. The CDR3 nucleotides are TGTGCCAGCTCATCGGGAAGGGGATTGGATTCACCCCTCCACTTT.

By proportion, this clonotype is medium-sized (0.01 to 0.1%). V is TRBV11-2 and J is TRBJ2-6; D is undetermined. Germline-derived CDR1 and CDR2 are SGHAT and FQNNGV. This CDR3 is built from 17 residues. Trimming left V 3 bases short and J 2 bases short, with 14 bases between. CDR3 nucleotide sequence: TGTGCCAGCAGCTTGGTCTTTTGGGGAACTGGGGCCAACGTCCTGACTTTC. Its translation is CASSLVFWGTGANVLTF.

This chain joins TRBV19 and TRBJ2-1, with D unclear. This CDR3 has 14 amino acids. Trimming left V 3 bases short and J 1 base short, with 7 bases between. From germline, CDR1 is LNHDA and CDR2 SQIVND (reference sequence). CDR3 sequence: CASSIQVSYNEQFF. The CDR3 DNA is TGTGCCAGTAGTATTCAGGTGTCCTACAATGAGCAGTTCTTC.

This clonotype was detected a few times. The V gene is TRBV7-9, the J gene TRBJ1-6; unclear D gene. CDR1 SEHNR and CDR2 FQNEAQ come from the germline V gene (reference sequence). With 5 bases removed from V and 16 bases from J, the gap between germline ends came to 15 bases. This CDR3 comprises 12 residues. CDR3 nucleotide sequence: TGTGCCAGCAGCCCGCCCGGACGAAATCTCCACTTT. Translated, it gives CASSPPGRNLHF.

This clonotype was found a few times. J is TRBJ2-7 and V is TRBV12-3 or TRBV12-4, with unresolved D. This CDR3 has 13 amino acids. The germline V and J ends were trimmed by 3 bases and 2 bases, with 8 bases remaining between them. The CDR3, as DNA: TGTGCCAGCAGTTTGCAGGCCCCCTACGAGCAGTACTTC. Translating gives CASSLQAPYEQYF.

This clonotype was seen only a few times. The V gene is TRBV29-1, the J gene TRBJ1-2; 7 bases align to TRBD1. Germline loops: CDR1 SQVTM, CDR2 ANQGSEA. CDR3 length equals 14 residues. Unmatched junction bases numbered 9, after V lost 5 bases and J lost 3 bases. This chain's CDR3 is CSVTATTGDYGYTF. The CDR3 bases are TGCAGCGTTACCGCGACTACAGGGGACTATGGCTACACCTTC.

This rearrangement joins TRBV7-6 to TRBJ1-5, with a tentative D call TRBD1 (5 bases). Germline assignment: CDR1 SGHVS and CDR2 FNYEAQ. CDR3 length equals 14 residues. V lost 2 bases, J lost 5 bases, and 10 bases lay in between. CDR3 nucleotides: TGTGCCAGCAGCTTACTGACAGACGATCAGCCCCAGCATTTT. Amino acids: CASSLLTDDQPQHF.

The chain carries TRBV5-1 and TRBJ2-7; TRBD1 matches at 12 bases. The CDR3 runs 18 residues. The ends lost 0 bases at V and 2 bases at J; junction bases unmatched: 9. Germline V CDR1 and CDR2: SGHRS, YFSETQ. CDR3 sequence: CASSLETGTGGPTYEQYF. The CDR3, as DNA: TGCGCCAGCAGCTTGGAAACCGGGACAGGGGGCCCCACCTACGAGCAGTACTTC. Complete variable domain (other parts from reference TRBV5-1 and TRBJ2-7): KAGVTQTPRYLIKTRGQQVTLSCSPISGHRSVSWYQQTPGQGLQFLFEYFSETQRNKGNFPGRFSGRQFSNSRSEMNVSTLELGDSALYLCASSLETGTGGPTYEQYFGPGTRLTVT.

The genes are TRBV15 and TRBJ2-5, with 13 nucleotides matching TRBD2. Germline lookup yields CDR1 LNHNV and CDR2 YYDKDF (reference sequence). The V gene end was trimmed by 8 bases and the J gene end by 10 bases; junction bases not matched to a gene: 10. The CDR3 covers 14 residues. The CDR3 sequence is CATGLAGVSVDQYF. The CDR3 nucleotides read TGTGCCACCGGACTAGCGGGAGTATCGGTGGACCAGTACTTC.

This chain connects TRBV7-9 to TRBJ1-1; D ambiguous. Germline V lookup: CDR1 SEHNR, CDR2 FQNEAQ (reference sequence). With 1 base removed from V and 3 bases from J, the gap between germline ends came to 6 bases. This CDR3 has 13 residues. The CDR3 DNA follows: TGTGCCAGCAGCTTAGATCCCCACACTGAAGCTTTCTTT. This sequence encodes CASSLDPHTEAFF.

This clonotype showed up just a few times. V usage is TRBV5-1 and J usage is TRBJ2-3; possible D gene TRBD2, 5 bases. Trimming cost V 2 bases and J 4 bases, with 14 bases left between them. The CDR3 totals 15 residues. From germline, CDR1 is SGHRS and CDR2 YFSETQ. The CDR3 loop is CASSLTGSYPDTQYF. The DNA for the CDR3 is TGCGCCAGCAGCTTAACGGGGAGTTACCCAGATACGCAGTATTTT.

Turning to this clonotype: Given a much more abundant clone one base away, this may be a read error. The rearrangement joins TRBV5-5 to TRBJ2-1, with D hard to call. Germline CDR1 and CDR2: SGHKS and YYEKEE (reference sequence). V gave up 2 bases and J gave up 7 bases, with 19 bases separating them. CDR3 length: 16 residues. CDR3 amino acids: CASSFLIVVIGNEQFF. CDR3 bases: TGTGCCAGCAGCTTTCTCATAGTCGTAATAGGGAATGAGCAGTTCTTC.

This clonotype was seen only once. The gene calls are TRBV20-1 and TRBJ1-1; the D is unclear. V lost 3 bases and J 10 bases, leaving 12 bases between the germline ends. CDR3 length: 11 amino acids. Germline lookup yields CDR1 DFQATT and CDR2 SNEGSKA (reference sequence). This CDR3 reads CSARHQEGAFF. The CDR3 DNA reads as TGCAGTGCTAGGCATCAGGAGGGAGCTTTCTTT.

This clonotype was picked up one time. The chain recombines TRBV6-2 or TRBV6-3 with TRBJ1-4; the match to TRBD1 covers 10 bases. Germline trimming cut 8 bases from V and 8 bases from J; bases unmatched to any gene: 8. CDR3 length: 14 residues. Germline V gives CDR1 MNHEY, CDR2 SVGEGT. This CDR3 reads CASDRGRGKEKLFF. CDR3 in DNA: TGTGCCAGCGACAGGGGGCGCGGTAAAGAAAAACTGTTTTTT.

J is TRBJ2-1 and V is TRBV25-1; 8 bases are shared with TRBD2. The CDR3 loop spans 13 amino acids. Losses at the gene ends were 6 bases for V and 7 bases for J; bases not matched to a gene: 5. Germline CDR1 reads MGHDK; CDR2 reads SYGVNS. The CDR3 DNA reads TGTGCCAGCAGAGGGACTAGAGATAATGAGCAGTTCTTC. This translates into CASRGTRDNEQFF.

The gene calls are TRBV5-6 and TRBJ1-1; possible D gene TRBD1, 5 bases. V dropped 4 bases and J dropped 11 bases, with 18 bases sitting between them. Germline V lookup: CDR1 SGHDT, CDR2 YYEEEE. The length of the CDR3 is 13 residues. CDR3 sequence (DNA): TGTGCCAGCAGCCACAGACAGCCGCCGGAGGCTTTCTTT. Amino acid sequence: CASSHRQPPEAFF. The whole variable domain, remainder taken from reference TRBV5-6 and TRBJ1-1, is DAGVTQSPTHLIKTRGQQVTLRCSPKSGHDTVSWYQQALGQGPQFIFQYYEEEERQRGNFPDRFSGHQFPNYSSELNVNALLLGDSALYLCASSHRQPPEAFFGQGTRLTVV.